These T cell receptor beta chains were read from a single sample in a study of Graves' ophthalmopathy and Graves' hyperthyroidism. TCRdb redid the calling of the multiplex PCR reads with MiXCR, one entry per CDR3 protein. This table holds hundreds of thousands of distinct CDR3 sequences, roughly two fifths found once. Specimen: peripheral blood. These receptor sequences come from an adult man with Graves' ophthalmopathy. The CDR3 runs from the conserved cysteine through the conserved F or W. Fields, in order: V gene, J gene, clone size, D gene, CDR3 DNA, CDR3 protein. D genes are given only for firm matches. Clone size appears in some rows only: once, few, many, or a class for an expanded clone.

TRBV6-5	TRBJ2-3	.	TRBD1	TGTGCCAGCAGGAAGACAGGGACCACAGATACGCAGTATTTT	CASRKTGTTDTQYF
TRBV2	TRBJ2-7	.	TRBD1	TGTGCCAGCAGAGCGGGACAGGGCGAGCAGTACTTC	CASRAGQGEQYF
TRBV12-3/TRBV12-4	TRBJ2-7	.	.	TGTGCCAGCAGTCGAGGACAGCGCGGCGAGCAGTACTTC	CASSRGQRGEQYF
TRBV7-8	TRBJ1-4	few	.	TGTGCCAGCAGCCTAAGACGGGACTCTTTTGAGGGGAATGAAAAACTGTTTTTT	CASSLRRDSFEGNEKLFF
TRBV25-1	TRBJ2-2	.	.	TGTGCCAGCAGTGCTACCCAGGGGAACACCGGGGAGCTGTTTTTT	CASSATQGNTGELFF
TRBV10-3	TRBJ1-5	.	.	TGTGCCATCAGGGGGGGAAGGGACAATCAGCCCCAGCATTTT	CAIRGGRDNQPQHF
TRBV5-4	TRBJ2-5	.	.	TGTGCCAGCAGCTTTCACAGCCAAGAGACCCAGTACTTC	CASSFHSQETQYF
TRBV5-6	TRBJ2-7	.	.	TGTGCCAGCAGCTTAAAAGGGTTTGGGAGCTCCTACGAGCAGTACTTC	CASSLKGFGSSYEQYF
TRBV7-2	TRBJ1-1	many	.	TGTGCCAGCAGCTTAGGTGTTCAGTCTGAAGCTTTCTTT	CASSLGVQSEAFF
TRBV10-3	TRBJ2-7	few	TRBD1	TGTGCCATCAGTGAGTCGAGCCGGACAGGGGGCGGGTACGAGCAGTACTTC	CAISESSRTGGGYEQYF
TRBV20-1	TRBJ2-5	few	TRBD2	TGCAGTGCTAGAGTATCGGGTAGCGGGAGCGAGACCCAGTACTTC	CSARVSGSGSETQYF
TRBV3-1	TRBJ2-7	.	.	TGTGCCAGCAGCCAGAGGGGGGACCTTGGCGACGAGCAGTACTTC	CASSQRGDLGDEQYF
TRBV20-1	TRBJ2-7	.	TRBD1	TGCAGTGCTAGACGGGGACAGGGAGGCTACGAGCAGTACTTC	CSARRGQGGYEQYF
TRBV7-9	TRBJ2-2	many	.	TGTGCCAGCAGGCAAAACGACAGAGACACCGGGGAGCTGTTTTTT	CASRQNDRDTGELFF
TRBV10-3	TRBJ1-6	.	TRBD1	TGTGCCATCAGTGATAACATCCCGACAGGGTCTTCACCCCTCCACTTT	CAISDNIPTGSSPLHF
TRBV24-1	TRBJ1-5	.	TRBD1	TGTGCCAGCAGCACCCAGGGGGAGGTGGGTCAGCCCCAGCATTTT	CASSTQGEVGQPQHF
TRBV7-8	TRBJ2-7	.	TRBD2	TGTGCCAGCAGCCCTACTAGCGGGAGTTCCTCCTACGAGCAGTACTTC	CASSPTSGSSSYEQYF
TRBV2	TRBJ2-7	.	TRBD1	TGTGCCAGCAGTCCCGGGACAGGGGGACCGAGCTCCTACAATGAGCAGTACTTC	CASSPGTGGPSSYNEQYF
TRBV19	TRBJ1-1	.	.	TGTGCCTGGTTAAGGGCCGAAATCACTGAAGCTTTCTTT	CAWLRAEITEAFF
TRBV10-3	TRBJ1-5	.	.	TGTGCCAGCAGTCGCGGATGGGGCTCAAATCAGCCCCAGCATTTT	CASSRGWGSNQPQHF
TRBV3-1	TRBJ1-2	.	.	TGTGCCAGCAGCCAAGGGCAGATGAGGAACTTTGGCTACACCTTC	CASSQGQMRNFGYTF
TRBV20-1	TRBJ1-4	.	.	TGCAGTGCTATATCTGGGGTGTTTTTT	CSAISGVFF
TRBV2	TRBJ1-1	many	.	TGTGCCAGCAGTGTGGCGGACACTGAAGCTTTCTTT	CASSVADTEAFF
TRBV3-1	TRBJ2-5	.	TRBD2	TGTGCCAGCAGCCCCTCTAGCGGGAGATTGGAAGAGACCCAGTACTTC	CASSPSSGRLEETQYF
TRBV10-1	TRBJ1-4	few	TRBD1	TGCGCCAGCAGCCAACACCGGGACAGTCTATCAACTAATGAAAAACTGTTTTTT	CASSQHRDSLSTNEKLFF
TRBV24-1	TRBJ1-5	once	.	TGTGCCTGGAGTGTGCAGTATAATCAGCCCCAGCATTTT	CAWSVQYNQPQHF
TRBV10-3	TRBJ2-7	few	.	TGTGCCAGCAGTTACACTGGGAAGAAGATCAAGCAGTACTTC	CASSYTGKKIKQYF
TRBV9	TRBJ1-1	.	.	TGTGCCAGCAGCGTAGGGATAGGACACGAGAACACTGAAGCTTTCTTT	CASSVGIGHENTEAFF
TRBV7-9	TRBJ1-1	.	TRBD1	TGTGCCAGCAAACCGGCGGCCGGGACAGGGTCTTTGAGCACTGAAGCTTTCTTT	CASKPAAGTGSLSTEAFF
TRBV19	TRBJ1-1	.	.	TGTGCCAGTAGTATAGACCCACAGGTGAACACTGAAGCTTTCTTT	CASSIDPQVNTEAFF
TRBV15	TRBJ2-7	many	TRBD1	TGTGCCACCAGCAGGTATGGACAGGCCGTCTCCTACGAGCAGTACTTC	CATSRYGQAVSYEQYF
TRBV9	TRBJ2-5	.	TRBD1	TGTGCCAGCAGCGTACGACAGGGGCAAGAGACCCAGTACTTC	CASSVRQGQETQYF
TRBV2	TRBJ1-2	many	.	TGTGCCAGCAGTGGCAGTTACAACTATGGCTACACCTTC	CASSGSYNYGYTF
TRBV15	TRBJ2-1	.	.	TGTGCCACCAGCAGGATAAGGGGCGGTGAGCAGTTCTTC	CATSRIRGGEQFF
TRBV4-2	TRBJ1-1	many	.	TGTGCCAGCAGCCAAGTTCGATCGAACACTGAAGCTTTCTTT	CASSQVRSNTEAFF
TRBV6-5	TRBJ2-7	.	TRBD2	TGTGCCAGCACCAGAGGACTAGCGGGGAGCACCTACGAGCAGTACTTC	CASTRGLAGSTYEQYF
TRBV2	TRBJ1-2	.	.	TGTGCCAGCAGTGGGATAGCGGGGGAAGGCTACACCTTC	CASSGIAGEGYTF
TRBV20-1	TRBJ1-1	.	.	TGCAGTGCTAGAGATCCCGACGACACGGCAGGGTCGGCTTTCTTT	CSARDPDDTAGSAFF
TRBV29-1	TRBJ1-2	few	.	TGCAGCGGGACAACCTATGGCTACACCTTC	CSGTTYGYTF
TRBV10-3	TRBJ2-7	.	.	TGTGCCAGCAACGAACACGGAAGGGCCTACGAGCAGTACTTC	CASNEHGRAYEQYF
TRBV9	TRBJ1-3	.	.	TGTGCCAGCAGCCAAGGGCGCGGGGGCACCATATATTTT	CASSQGRGGTIYF
TRBV7-6	TRBJ2-5	many	TRBD1	TGTGCCAGCAGCTTGGGGGCAGGGGGACGAGAGACCCAGTACTTC	CASSLGAGGRETQYF
TRBV2	TRBJ2-7	.	TRBD2	TGTGCCAGCAGTGCCCCTAGCGGGGTTAACTACGAGCAGTACTTC	CASSAPSGVNYEQYF
TRBV29-1	TRBJ2-5	once	.	TGCAGCGTTGCTGACACCAACAATCAGCCCCAGTACTTC	CSVADTNNQPQYF
TRBV24-1	TRBJ1-5	many	.	TGTGCCACCAGTGATGGTCGAAAAAGCAGAAGCAATCAGCCCCAGCATTTT	CATSDGRKSRSNQPQHF
TRBV25-1	TRBJ2-3	.	.	TGTGCCAGCACCCGGGCAGGGGCCACAGATACGCGGTATTTT	CASTRAGATDTRYF
TRBV20-1	TRBJ2-7	few	.	TGCAGTGCTAGGGGGACCATCTTAGGCTACGAGCAGTACTTC	CSARGTILGYEQYF
TRBV27	TRBJ1-1	few	.	TGTGCCAGCAGTCTCAAGACGGGGAACACTGAAGCTTTCTTT	CASSLKTGNTEAFF
TRBV7-2	TRBJ1-6	.	.	TGTGCCAGCAACAAGGGAGGGCCTTATAATTCACCCCTCCACTTT	CASNKGGPYNSPLHF